This is a list of T cell receptor beta chains from one sample in a study of molecular identifiers for immune sequencing clone quantification. TCRdb re-called the PCR reads through MiXCR, storing one row per CDR3 protein. This table holds 60,000 to 80,000 distinct CDR3 sequences, less than 20% found once. Input material: naive CD8+ T cells from blood, with Jurkat cell RNA spiked in. Receptor source: a human donor in good health. Some libraries in this study had Jurkat cell RNA spiked in. Both conserved end residues are part of each CDR3. Each record gives: clone size, D gene, J gene, V gene, CDR3 protein, CDR3 DNA. A D gene is named only where the DNA matches it firmly. Clone sizes are given selectively: once, few, many, or a class where the clone is expanded.

clone_size: .; d_call: .; j_call: TRBJ2-7; v_call: TRBV29-1; cdr3_aa: CSGGFDPYEQYF; cdr3_nt: TGCAGCGGGGGGTTCGACCCCTACGAGCAGTACTTC
clone_size: many; d_call: .; j_call: TRBJ2-7; v_call: TRBV11-2; cdr3_aa: CASSPKGGTYSSYEQYF; cdr3_nt: TGTGCCAGCAGCCCGAAGGGTGGGACATATTCCTCCTACGAGCAGTACTTC
clone_size: many; d_call: TRBD2; j_call: TRBJ2-7; v_call: TRBV5-6; cdr3_aa: CASSSGLASYEQYF; cdr3_nt: TGTGCCAGCAGCTCGGGACTAGCTTCCTACGAGCAGTACTTC
clone_size: .; d_call: .; j_call: TRBJ2-6; v_call: TRBV27; cdr3_aa: CASSWTGADVLTF; cdr3_nt: TGTGCCAGCAGTTGGACTGGGGCCGACGTCCTGACTTTC
clone_size: many; d_call: .; j_call: TRBJ2-7; v_call: TRBV5-4; cdr3_aa: CASSFSRIGGLYEQYF; cdr3_nt: TGTGCCAGCAGCTTTTCTCGAATCGGGGGATTGTACGAGCAGTACTTC
clone_size: many; d_call: TRBD1; j_call: TRBJ1-1; v_call: TRBV5-1; cdr3_aa: CASSLRGQGAMNTEAFF; cdr3_nt: TGCGCCAGCAGCTTGAGGGGACAGGGGGCAATGAACACTGAAGCTTTCTTT
clone_size: many; d_call: TRBD1; j_call: TRBJ1-4; v_call: TRBV28; cdr3_aa: CASNPGQSNEKLFF; cdr3_nt: TGTGCCAGCAATCCGGGACAGTCTAATGAAAAACTGTTTTTT
clone_size: many; d_call: .; j_call: TRBJ2-7; v_call: TRBV19; cdr3_aa: CASSIVLGGEQYF; cdr3_nt: TGTGCCAGTAGTATTGTACTAGGAGGCGAGCAGTACTTC
clone_size: many; d_call: TRBD2; j_call: TRBJ2-1; v_call: TRBV30; cdr3_aa: CAWSELAGTYNEQFF; cdr3_nt: TGTGCCTGGAGTGAACTAGCGGGAACCTACAATGAGCAGTTCTTC
clone_size: many; d_call: .; j_call: TRBJ1-1; v_call: TRBV9; cdr3_aa: CASSAYGTEAFF; cdr3_nt: TGTGCCAGCAGCGCCTACGGGACTGAAGCTTTCTTT
clone_size: .; d_call: TRBD2; j_call: TRBJ2-7; v_call: TRBV3-1; cdr3_aa: CASSQAGLAGAEQYF; cdr3_nt: TGTGCCAGCAGCCAAGCGGGACTAGCGGGAGCCGAGCAGTACTTC
clone_size: many; d_call: TRBD1; j_call: TRBJ2-3; v_call: TRBV7-3; cdr3_aa: CASSSTGGRDTQYF; cdr3_nt: TGTGCCAGCAGCTCCACAGGGGGAAGGGATACGCAGTATTTT
clone_size: .; d_call: .; j_call: TRBJ2-7; v_call: TRBV4-2; cdr3_aa: CASSPQSVRGAYEQYF; cdr3_nt: TGTGCCAGCAGCCCCCAAAGCGTCCGGGGTGCCTACGAGCAGTACTTC
clone_size: many; d_call: .; j_call: TRBJ2-2; v_call: TRBV9; cdr3_aa: CASSVSGFPNTGELFF; cdr3_nt: TGTGCCAGCAGCGTATCTGGGTTCCCGAACACCGGGGAGCTGTTTTTT
clone_size: many; d_call: .; j_call: TRBJ2-2; v_call: TRBV7-7; cdr3_aa: CASSPAYANTGELFF; cdr3_nt: TGTGCTAGCAGCCCGGCCTACGCGAACACCGGGGAGCTGTTTTTT
clone_size: many; d_call: .; j_call: TRBJ2-2; v_call: TRBV7-2; cdr3_aa: CASSLKVLGVYGLFF; cdr3_nt: TGTGCCAGCAGCTTAAAAGTGTTAGGGGTCTACGGGCTGTTTTTT
clone_size: many; d_call: .; j_call: TRBJ1-1; v_call: TRBV7-8; cdr3_aa: CASSLLTVMNTEAFF; cdr3_nt: TGTGCCAGCAGCTTGCTGACAGTGATGAACACTGAAGCTTTCTTT
clone_size: many; d_call: .; j_call: TRBJ2-3; v_call: TRBV25-1; cdr3_aa: CASSEWSEPQTDTQYF; cdr3_nt: TGTGCCAGCAGTGAATGGTCGGAGCCACAAACAGATACGCAGTATTTT
clone_size: many; d_call: TRBD2; j_call: TRBJ2-1; v_call: TRBV7-9; cdr3_aa: CASSGPLLAGANEQFF; cdr3_nt: TGTGCCAGCAGCGGTCCCCTACTAGCGGGAGCCAATGAGCAGTTCTTC
clone_size: .; d_call: .; j_call: TRBJ1-5; v_call: TRBV5-6; cdr3_aa: CASSSAAASGNQPQHF; cdr3_nt: TGTGCCAGCAGCTCGGCGGCCGCCTCGGGCAATCAGCCCCAGCATTTT
clone_size: many; d_call: .; j_call: TRBJ2-1; v_call: TRBV9; cdr3_aa: CASSAGGDSSYNEQFF; cdr3_nt: TGTGCCAGCAGCGCCGGAGGTGACAGCAGCTACAATGAGCAGTTCTTC
clone_size: many; d_call: .; j_call: TRBJ2-1; v_call: TRBV12-3/TRBV12-4; cdr3_aa: CASRTGTGSSPFF; cdr3_nt: TGTGCCAGCAGAACTGGCACAGGGTCTTCTCCGTTCTTC
clone_size: many; d_call: .; j_call: TRBJ2-7; v_call: TRBV4-2; cdr3_aa: CASSQGVSVEQYF; cdr3_nt: TGTGCCAGCAGCCAAGGGGTCAGTGTCGAGCAGTACTTC
clone_size: many; d_call: TRBD1; j_call: TRBJ1-1; v_call: TRBV20-1; cdr3_aa: CSAREVAGGWNTEAFF; cdr3_nt: TGCAGTGCTAGAGAGGTCGCAGGGGGCTGGAACACTGAAGCTTTCTTT
clone_size: many; d_call: TRBD1; j_call: TRBJ2-5; v_call: TRBV7-2; cdr3_aa: CASSLRAQRGRIQETQYF; cdr3_nt: TGTGCCAGCAGCTTAAGGGCCCAGAGGGGGCGGATACAAGAGACCCAGTACTTC
clone_size: many; d_call: TRBD2; j_call: TRBJ2-7; v_call: TRBV28; cdr3_aa: CASSLRTAGVFEQYF; cdr3_nt: TGTGCCAGCAGTTTGAGGACAGCGGGAGTCTTTGAGCAGTACTTC
clone_size: few; d_call: .; j_call: TRBJ1-5; v_call: TRBV12-3/TRBV12-4; cdr3_aa: CASSFSGSQPQHF; cdr3_nt: TGTGCCAGCAGTTTTTCAGGTTCTCAGCCCCAGCATTTT
clone_size: many; d_call: .; j_call: TRBJ2-3; v_call: TRBV20-1; cdr3_aa: CSARDLRRVESVRTDTQYF; cdr3_nt: TGCAGTGCTAGAGATCTTCGCAGGGTCGAATCGGTGAGGACAGATACGCAGTATTTT
clone_size: many; d_call: .; j_call: TRBJ1-5; v_call: TRBV28; cdr3_aa: CASSFLEQGYQPQHF; cdr3_nt: TGTGCCAGCAGTTTCTTGGAACAGGGTTATCAGCCCCAGCATTTT
clone_size: many; d_call: .; j_call: TRBJ2-4; v_call: TRBV11-2; cdr3_aa: CASRGPGAKNIQYF; cdr3_nt: TGTGCCAGCCGAGGGCCCGGAGCCAAAAACATTCAGTACTTC
clone_size: many; d_call: .; j_call: TRBJ2-1; v_call: TRBV7-2; cdr3_aa: CASSAPSRLSYNEQFF; cdr3_nt: TGTGCCAGCAGCGCCCCTAGCAGGTTATCCTACAATGAGCAGTTCTTC
clone_size: few; d_call: .; j_call: TRBJ1-2; v_call: TRBV3-1; cdr3_aa: CASSHGDTTYGYTF; cdr3_nt: TGTGCCAGCAGCCACGGGGACACCACCTATGGCTACACCTTC
clone_size: few; d_call: .; j_call: TRBJ2-1; v_call: TRBV10-2; cdr3_aa: CASSDAGKSDEQFF; cdr3_nt: TGCGCCAGCAGTGACGCCGGGAAATCGGATGAGCAGTTCTTC
clone_size: many; d_call: .; j_call: TRBJ2-3; v_call: TRBV11-2; cdr3_aa: CASSLVVTSTITDTQYF; cdr3_nt: TGTGCCAGCAGCTTAGTCGTTACTAGCACCATCACAGATACGCAGTATTTT
clone_size: many; d_call: .; j_call: TRBJ2-7; v_call: TRBV6-6; cdr3_aa: CASSFGQREQYF; cdr3_nt: TGTGCCAGCAGTTTCGGACAGCGGGAGCAGTACTTC
clone_size: .; d_call: .; j_call: TRBJ2-1; v_call: TRBV28; cdr3_aa: CASSLYYNEQFF; cdr3_nt: TGTGCCAGCAGCTTATATTACAATGAGCAGTTCTTC
clone_size: many; d_call: .; j_call: TRBJ1-1; v_call: TRBV5-1; cdr3_aa: CASSFNLNTEAFF; cdr3_nt: TGCGCCAGCAGCTTCAATTTGAACACTGAAGCTTTCTTT
clone_size: .; d_call: .; j_call: TRBJ2-7; v_call: TRBV7-2; cdr3_aa: CASSWRSTDYEQYF; cdr3_nt: TGTGCCAGCAGCTGGCGGAGCACTGACTACGAGCAGTACTTC
clone_size: many; d_call: .; j_call: TRBJ1-6; v_call: TRBV25-1; cdr3_aa: CASSELSGGSPLHF; cdr3_nt: TGTGCCAGCAGTGAATTGAGCGGTGGTTCACCCCTCCACTTT
clone_size: many; d_call: .; j_call: TRBJ2-7; v_call: TRBV7-9; cdr3_aa: CASSQGTARQYF; cdr3_nt: TGTGCCAGCAGTCAAGGGACGGCCCGGCAGTACTTC
clone_size: .; d_call: TRBD1; j_call: TRBJ2-5; v_call: TRBV12-3/TRBV12-4; cdr3_aa: CASGDSAQETQYF; cdr3_nt: TGTGCCAGCGGGGACAGCGCACAAGAGACCCAGTACTTC
clone_size: many; d_call: .; j_call: TRBJ2-7; v_call: TRBV29-1; cdr3_aa: CSVEEVSEVGDEQYF; cdr3_nt: TGCAGCGTTGAAGAGGTTTCCGAGGTCGGGGACGAGCAGTACTTC
clone_size: many; d_call: .; j_call: TRBJ2-5; v_call: TRBV7-9; cdr3_aa: CASSLLGLGETQYF; cdr3_nt: TGTGCCAGCAGCTTATTGGGTCTTGGAGAGACCCAGTACTTC
clone_size: many; d_call: TRBD2; j_call: TRBJ2-7; v_call: TRBV7-9; cdr3_aa: CASTWTSGPQFEQYF; cdr3_nt: TGTGCCAGTACTTGGACTAGCGGCCCACAGTTCGAGCAGTACTTC
clone_size: many; d_call: TRBD2; j_call: TRBJ2-1; v_call: TRBV20-1; cdr3_aa: CSARASGFYNEQFF; cdr3_nt: TGCAGTGCTAGGGCTAGCGGATTTTACAATGAGCAGTTCTTC